The next 32 T cell receptor beta chains were all read from a single sample in a study of beta chain features in type 1 diabetes. Study-level findings and limits: TCRB CDR3s from Type 1 diabetes patients were moderately but significantly shorter in all four CD4+ subsets.

The antigens for these receptors are not known. The isolated RNA, all of it, was reverse transcribed, so expressed TCRB transcripts were what got sequenced. TCRdb's table, derived via immunoSEQ multiplex PCR, lists solely in-frame clones and lacks some. In the table there are around 240,000 clones, more than 15% of which are singletons. Sequences were obtained from naive CD4+ T cells from blood. The receptors stem from a man younger than 45 with type 1 diabetes.

This sequence joins TRBV28 and TRBJ2-3; the D gene is possibly TRBD1 (5 bases). Germline values: CDR1 MDHEN, CDR2 SYDVKM. V lost 6 bases and J 1 base, leaving 14 bases between the germline ends. CDR3 length: 15 amino acids. The DNA for the CDR3 is TGTGCCAGCAGAGGGGCAACCCGAGGCACAGATACGCAGTATTTT. This codes for CASRGATRGTDTQYF.

The DNA for the CDR3 is TGTGCCAGCACCACAGGGGGCGGTGGCAATCAGCCCCAGCATTTT. Encoded protein: CASTTGGGGNQPQHF. The gene calls are TRBV25-1 and TRBJ1-5; 9 bases map to TRBD1. Unmatched junction bases numbered 6, after V lost 7 bases and J lost 2 bases. The CDR3 sequence is 15 residues long. CDR1 MGHDK and CDR2 SYGVNS come from the germline V gene.

This clone was seen more than once but under ten times. This chain joins TRBV29-1 and TRBJ1-4, with TRBD1 matching over 8 bases. V shed 7 bases, J shed 7 bases, and the junction held 5 bases outside the gene matches. This CDR3 contains 12 residues. CDR1 and CDR2 (germline): SQVTM, ANQGSEA. The CDR3 DNA sequence: TGCAGCGCAGGGGGCCTCGGTGAAAAACTGTTTTTT. It translates to CSAGGLGEKLFF. The full variable domain, rest sourced from reference TRBV29-1 and TRBJ1-4, is SAVISQKPSRDICQRGTSLTIQCQVDSQVTMMFWYRQQPGQSLTLIATANQGSEATYESGFVIDKFPISRPNLTFSTLTVSNMSPEDSSIYLCSAGGLGEKLFFGSGTQLSVL.

V is TRBV4-1 and J is TRBJ1-5; D is perhaps TRBD1 (5 bases). Germline V gene data show CDR1 as MGHRA and CDR2 as YSYEKL. This CDR3 has 17 amino acids. Deletions cut 0 bases from V and 0 bases from J, with 12 bases between. In DNA form, the CDR3 reads TGCGCCAGCAGCCAAGAAGGGACGGCTTATAGCAATCAGCCCCAGCATTTT. Its translation: CASSQEGTAYSNQPQHF.

V usage is TRBV30 and J usage is TRBJ1-1, with a tentative D call TRBD1 (5 bases). The V gene's germline CDR1 is GTSNPN and CDR2 SVGIG (reference sequence). The CDR3 runs to 14 residues. V lost 2 bases, J lost 1 base, and 11 bases lay in between. The CDR3 region is CAWSPGTENTEAFF. Written as DNA, the CDR3 is TGTGCCTGGAGTCCCGGGACGGAGAACACTGAAGCTTTCTTT.

The chain combines TRBV28 with TRBJ2-7; D not resolved. CDR3 size: 13 residues. Trimming cost V 1 base and J 4 bases, with 8 bases left between them. Germline values: CDR1 MDHEN, CDR2 SYDVKM. CDR3 bases: TGTGCCAGCAGTTTATTGACGTTGTACGAGCAGTACTTC. Translating it yields CASSLLTLYEQYF.

This clone was detected only a few times. The sample contains more than one DNA sequence encoding this CDR3. The chain recombines TRBV9 with TRBJ2-1; the D is unclear. The V gene lost 0 bases and the J gene lost 3 bases, with 4 bases spanning the gap. Germline lookup yields CDR1 SGDLS and CDR2 YYNGEE. The CDR3 contains 13 residues. Here the CDR3 DNA reads TGTGCCAGCAGCGTAGCTAGCTACAATGAGCAGTTCTTC. Its translation is CASSVASYNEQFF.

On this clone: Distinct nucleotide sequences in the sample also encode this CDR3. V is TRBV18 and J is TRBJ2-5; D is unresolved. CDR1 is KGHSH and CDR2 is LQKENI in the germline V gene. The length of the CDR3 is 11 residues. Deletions cut 6 bases from V and 2 bases from J, with 4 bases between. DNA of the CDR3: TGTGCCAGCTCTCAGCAAGAGACCCAGTACTTC. Translating it yields CASSQQETQYF.

This clone turned up a few times. The CDR3 nucleotides read TGTGCCAGCTCAAGAAATGAGGGGACAGATACGCAGTATTTT. This translates into CASSRNEGTDTQYF. The V gene is TRBV2, the J gene TRBJ2-3, with D tentatively TRBD1 or TRBD2 (5 bases each). V was shortened by 8 bases and J by 3 bases, with 15 bases between the two germline ends. The germline V gene has CDR1 SNHLY and CDR2 FYNNEI. The CDR3 has 14 residues.

This clone was observed a few times. The V gene is TRBV5-4, the J gene TRBJ2-3; the match to TRBD1 covers 11 bases. Per the germline V gene, CDR1 is SGHNT and CDR2 is YYREEE (reference sequence). The CDR3 is 15 residues long. The V and J ends lost 4 bases and 1 base, in that order; junction bases with no gene match: 2. In DNA, the CDR3 is TGTGCCAGCAGCAAGGACAGGGGGCGCACAGATACGCAGTATTTT. Amino acids: CASSKDRGRTDTQYF.

The gene calls are TRBV14 and TRBJ2-5; a weak D match, TRBD2 (5 bases). Trimming left V 1 base short and J 5 bases short, with 11 bases between. The CDR3 loop spans 14 amino acids. Germline V gene data show CDR1 as SGHDN and CDR2 as FVKESK. The CDR3 sequence: CASSQVGVAETQYF. In DNA, the CDR3 is TGTGCCAGCAGCCAAGTGGGAGTCGCGGAGACCCAGTACTTC.

The chain uses TRBV29-1 and TRBJ1-1; no definite D call. The CDR3 totals 14 residues. From germline, CDR1 is SQVTM and CDR2 ANQGSEA. Deletions cut 2 bases from V and 1 base from J, with 11 bases between. CDR3 DNA: TGCAGCGTTGAAAATTTCCCGGAGAACACTGAAGCTTTCTTT. Translated, it gives CSVENFPENTEAFF.

This clone was counted a few times. The V and J genes are TRBV29-1 and TRBJ2-6; the match to TRBD1 covers 7 bases. Trimming cost V 6 bases and J 0 bases; bases outside gene matches: 11. The CDR3 is 17 residues long. Germline values: CDR1 SQVTM, CDR2 ANQGSEA. The CDR3 here is CSVLGQTPSSGANVLTF. CDR3 nucleotide sequence: TGCAGCGTACTGGGACAGACCCCTTCCTCTGGGGCCAACGTCCTGACTTTC.

The J gene is TRBJ2-3, the V gene TRBV28, with TRBD1 matching over 9 bases. Per germline, CDR1 MDHEN and CDR2 SYDVKM. Unmatched junction bases numbered 1, after V lost 3 bases and J lost 0 bases. This CDR3 comprises 15 residues. The DNA of the CDR3 is TGTGCCAGCAGTTTCGGGACAGGGAGCACAGATACGCAGTATTTT. Residues: CASSFGTGSTDTQYF.

This clone occurred a few times. The gene calls are TRBV9 and TRBJ2-3, with TRBD2 matching over 7 bases. Germline-derived CDR1 and CDR2 are SGDLS and YYNGEE. Germline trimming cut 1 base from V and 4 bases from J; bases unmatched to any gene: 9. The CDR3 is 16 amino acids. In DNA, the CDR3 is TGTGCCAGCAGCGTATTTGGCGGGAGCTCACCAGATACGCAGTATTTT. As protein: CASSVFGGSSPDTQYF.

The DNA for the CDR3 is TGTGCCACCAGCAGAGCCCCTTCTGGGGCCAACGTCCTGACTTTC. Translating gives CATSRAPSGANVLTF. The gene calls are TRBV15 and TRBJ2-6; D is unresolved. Trimming pared 1 base from V and 1 base from J, leaving 5 bases between. This CDR3 comprises 15 residues. CDR1 LNHNV and CDR2 YYDKDF come from the germline V gene (reference sequence).

This chain uses TRBV7-9 with TRBJ2-7; D may be TRBD1 (5 bases). The CDR3 has 14 residues. Between the trimmed V and J ends, which lost 2 bases and 3 bases, there was a span of 11 bases. Germline CDR1 and CDR2: SEHNR and FQNEAQ (reference sequence). CDR3 in DNA: TGTGCCAGCAGCTTACAGGCAGGGCTCTACGAGCAGTACTTC. It is translated as CASSLQAGLYEQYF.

V usage is TRBV20-1 and J usage is TRBJ2-1; D is perhaps TRBD2 (6 bases). CDR3 length: 11 residues. Between the trimmed V and J ends, which lost 8 bases and 12 bases, there was a span of 17 bases. Germline CDR1 and CDR2: DFQATT and SNEGSKA (reference sequence). CDR3 protein: CSLKRGGGQFF. In DNA, the CDR3 is TGCAGTTTAAAGAGGGGAGGCGGGCAGTTCTTC.

This rearrangement joins TRBV19 to TRBJ2-2; 8 nucleotides match TRBD1. The CDR3 totals 16 residues. Germline trimming cut 5 bases from V and 5 bases from J; bases unmatched to any gene: 10. CDR1 is LNHDA and CDR2 is SQIVND in the germline V gene (reference sequence). The CDR3 spells CASSPPGQGKTGELFF. CDR3 nucleotides: TGTGCCAGTAGTCCCCCCGGACAGGGAAAAACCGGGGAGCTGTTTTTT.

There are a few counts of this clone. The CDR3 spells CASSYGETQYF. The CDR3 bases are TGTGCCAGCAGTTACGGGGAGACCCAGTACTTC. The chain uses TRBV6-5 and TRBJ2-5; D not resolved. The germline gives CDR1 MNHEY, CDR2 SVGAGI. V was clipped by 2 bases and J by 5 bases, with 3 bases between them. The CDR3 contains 11 residues.

This clone has just a few counts. This chain links TRBV2 with TRBJ2-1; 7 bases map to TRBD2. Germline values: CDR1 SNHLY, CDR2 FYNNEI. Losses at the gene ends were 7 bases for V and 2 bases for J; bases not matched to a gene: 8. This CDR3 spans 15 amino acids. The CDR3 nucleotides read TGTGCCAGCACTCAGACTAGCTACGCCTACAATGAGCAGTTCTTC. Protein sequence: CASTQTSYAYNEQFF. The variable domain in full, completed from reference TRBV2 and TRBJ2-1, reads EPEVTQTPSHQVTQMGQEVILRCVPISNHLYFYWYRQILGQKVEFLVSFYNNEISEKSEIFDDQFSVERPDGSNFTLKIRSTKLEDSAMYFCASTQTSYAYNEQFFGPGTRLTVL.

The chain employs TRBV18 and TRBJ2-5; 7 bases are shared with TRBD1. Germline CDR1 is KGHSH and CDR2 is LQKENI. With V trimmed by 6 bases and J by 3 bases, 1 base remained unmatched. The CDR3 extends over 12 amino acids. The DNA for the CDR3 is TGTGCCAGCTCGGGACAGAAAGAGACCCAGTACTTC. Residues: CASSGQKETQYF.

The chain links TRBV7-2 to TRBJ2-5; D may be TRBD2 (5 bases). This CDR3 has 13 amino acids. Germline CDR1 is SGHTA and CDR2 is FQGNSA. The germline V and J ends were trimmed by 8 bases and 3 bases, with 13 bases remaining between them. CDR3 in DNA: TGTGCCAGCTCCCCCGGGGTAGAAGAGACCCAGTACTTC. This encodes CASSPGVEETQYF.

This clone appeared a few times. The CDR3 DNA reads TGTGCCAGCACCCCCCGTGGGGGAGTGGTGAATGAGCAGTTCTTC. Translating gives CASTPRGGVVNEQFF. The V call is TRBV2, the J call TRBJ2-1; D is tentatively TRBD1 or TRBD2 (5 bases each). CDR3 length: 15 residues. V lost 7 bases and J lost 7, with 20 bases in between. CDR1 SNHLY and CDR2 FYNNEI come from the germline V gene.

This clone has a handful of counts. This chain joins TRBV7-9 and TRBJ1-1, with a weak D call TRBD1 (6 bases). V dropped 3 bases and J dropped 0 bases, with 8 bases sitting between them. Looked up from germline, CDR1 is SEHNR and CDR2 is FQNEAQ (reference sequence). The length of the CDR3 is 14 residues. The CDR3 sequence: CASSFQGLNTEAFF. DNA for the CDR3: TGTGCCAGCAGCTTTCAGGGGTTGAACACTGAAGCTTTCTTT.

This clone came up a few times. The chain joins TRBV29-1 to TRBJ2-2; D gene ambiguous. The germline V gene has CDR1 SQVTM and CDR2 ANQGSEA. Trimming took 4 bases from V and 1 from J, leaving 10 bases between them. CDR3 length equals 14 residues. The CDR3 sequence is CSVVGSENTGELFF. The CDR3 coding sequence is TGCAGCGTTGTCGGCAGCGAGAACACCGGGGAGCTGTTTTTT.

This clone was seen more than once but under ten times. The chain has TRBV29-1 and TRBJ2-1; 9 bases map to TRBD2. There are 15 residues in the CDR3. The V and J ends lost 4 bases and 5 bases, in that order; junction bases with no gene match: 9. The V gene's germline CDR1 is SQVTM and CDR2 ANQGSEA. The CDR3 DNA sequence: TGCAGCGTTGCCCCCAGACTAGCGGAGGACAATGAGCAGTTCTTC. Its translation: CSVAPRLAEDNEQFF.

As concerns this clone: Other DNA sequences of this sample code for an identical CDR3. The chain combines TRBV29-1 with TRBJ2-7; 11 nucleotides line up with TRBD1. The V and J ends lost 2 bases and 4 bases, in that order; junction bases with no gene match: 1. The CDR3 is 13 amino acids. The germline CDR1 and CDR2 sequences are SQVTM and ANQGSEA. The DNA of the CDR3 is TGCAGCGTTGAAAGGGACAGGGGGTACGAGCAGTACTTC. It translates to CSVERDRGYEQYF.

The rearrangement uses TRBV30 and TRBJ2-1; D uncertain. This CDR3 has 13 residues. Trimming pared 1 base from V and 0 bases from J, leaving 4 bases between. Per the germline V gene, CDR1 is GTSNPN and CDR2 is SVGIG (reference sequence). The DNA of the CDR3 is TGTGCCTGGAGTGCCAGCTCCTACAATGAGCAGTTCTTC. Its translation: CAWSASSYNEQFF.

The chain combines TRBV4-1 with TRBJ2-4; 10 bases match TRBD2. Germline V CDR1 and CDR2: MGHRA, YSYEKL. The CDR3 has 17 amino acids. V lost 1 base, J lost 7 bases, and 10 bases stayed unmatched. DNA of the CDR3: TGCGCCAGCAGCCAAGCTAGCGGGAGTGGTTCGGGGAACATTCAGTACTTC. Amino acids: CASSQASGSGSGNIQYF.

This clone has only a few counts. Other DNA sequences in the same sample also yield this CDR3. The chain links TRBV19 to TRBJ1-1, with 7 bases fitting TRBD1. Looked up from germline, CDR1 is LNHDA and CDR2 is SQIVND (reference sequence). Trimming cost V 6 bases and J 1 base; bases outside gene matches: 2. The CDR3 totals 13 residues. The CDR3 DNA sequence: TGTGCCAGTAGCAGGACAGGGAACACTGAAGCTTTCTTT. Translating it yields CASSRTGNTEAFF.

The chain has TRBV5-1 and TRBJ2-5; 8 nucleotides match TRBD1. From germline, CDR1 is SGHRS and CDR2 YFSETQ. The CDR3 has 15 residues. Losses at the gene ends were 4 bases for V and 1 base for J; bases not matched to a gene: 6. This CDR3 reads CASSPNDRGQETQYF. CDR3 coding DNA: TGCGCCAGCAGCCCAAACGACAGGGGCCAAGAGACCCAGTACTTC.